A selection of T cell receptor beta chains follows, all from one sample in a study of lymphopenia after photon versus proton radiotherapy. Assay: immunoSEQ multiplex PCR; the TCRdb copy retains only in-frame clones and omits some. The repertoire has about 19,000 clones, 80% to 95% of them found once; the top ten carry approximately 6.5%. Source: peripheral blood, taken from a patient treated with photon-based radiotherapy. All receptors come from a man in his fifties or sixties with pancreatic cancer. Both conserved end residues are trimmed from each CDR3. A D gene is named only where the DNA matches it firmly. Only some rows state a clone size, as once, few, many or a class for expanded clones.

CDR3aa	d_gene	v_gene	j_gene	abundance
ASSLGEARNYGYT	.	TRBV7-9	TRBJ1-2	.
ASRQRISGPSTDTQY	TRBD2	TRBV5-4	TRBJ2-3	.
ASGTVGGATNEKLF	.	TRBV5-1	TRBJ1-4	.
ASSPGQGDQPQH	TRBD1	TRBV18	TRBJ1-5	.
ASSSRDGRLNSYNSPLH	.	TRBV27	TRBJ1-6	.
ASRPDRGEQY	TRBD1	TRBV2	TRBJ2-7	.
ASSSGSRGSYEQY	.	TRBV6-6	TRBJ2-7	.
ASPGTAINEQF	.	TRBV6-1	TRBJ2-1	.
ASRLDSATNEKLF	.	TRBV2	TRBJ1-4	once
AISELGMNTEAF	.	TRBV10-3	TRBJ1-1	once
ASSFSGTLSYEQY	.	TRBV2	TRBJ2-7	.
ASSIGGLIYEQY	.	TRBV19	TRBJ2-7	.
ASSINLHAGYGYT	.	TRBV19	TRBJ1-2	.
ASSLTRGDYGYT	.	TRBV11-2	TRBJ1-2	.
ASSLTAFTGELF	.	TRBV19	TRBJ2-2	.
ASSRPGQDFGGYT	TRBD1	TRBV14	TRBJ1-2	.
ASSLARQSSQF	.	TRBV5-8	TRBJ2-1	once
ASSSSVRSYEQY	.	TRBV5-1	TRBJ2-7	.
ASKGRGISPGGASWEETQY	TRBD2	TRBV2	TRBJ2-5	.
ASSLAPPGGRSTDTQY	.	TRBV5-1	TRBJ2-3	.
ASSLANYGYT	.	TRBV5-1	TRBJ1-2	.
ASSVGRDTEAF	.	TRBV10-1	TRBJ1-1	.
ASSLGTLNIQY	.	TRBV11-2	TRBJ2-4	.
SVPPGQGLAKNIQY	.	TRBV29-1	TRBJ2-4	.
ASSPDRNTGELF	.	TRBV7-7	TRBJ2-2	.
ASSLYRGALGSGYT	TRBD1	TRBV27	TRBJ1-2	.
ASSLDWNSGANVLT	.	TRBV5-4	TRBJ2-6	.
ASSFGGFREPQH	.	TRBV5-1	TRBJ1-5	.
ASSEILFTGGTRCYT	TRBD1	TRBV25-1	TRBJ1-2	.
ASSPLGGNYYGYT	.	TRBV27	TRBJ1-2	.
ASSPTRGDRGQPQH	.	TRBV4-1	TRBJ1-5	few
ASSEQATDTQY	.	TRBV6-4	TRBJ2-3	.
ASSEEFSGNTIY	.	TRBV5-1	TRBJ1-3	.
ASSFPTGELF	.	TRBV6-5	TRBJ2-2	.
ARSLIGWECSMNTEAF	.	TRBV5-3	TRBJ1-1	.
ASSLAGSSGANVLT	.	TRBV5-5	TRBJ2-6	.
ASSPTPPHHHNEQF	.	TRBV9	TRBJ2-1	few
ASSFLGGLNTEAF	.	TRBV7-3	TRBJ1-1	.
ASSQQEGQENSNQPQH	TRBD1	TRBV4-1	TRBJ1-5	.
ASSAGLGELF	.	TRBV19	TRBJ2-2	.
ASRPGLFGQPQH	.	TRBV5-6	TRBJ1-5	.
ASSLAAHGELF	.	TRBV7-3	TRBJ2-2	.
ASSQDPAGGRYNEQF	TRBD2	TRBV4-3	TRBJ2-1	.
ASSDYPNYGYT	.	TRBV2	TRBJ1-2	.
ASSSAGTISYEQY	TRBD2	TRBV7-2	TRBJ2-7	.
ASKVGQGYNSPLH	.	TRBV21-1	TRBJ1-6	.
ASSAQEFVGEQY	.	TRBV19	TRBJ2-7	.
ASSRDVEKLF	.	TRBV19	TRBJ1-4	.
ASSDGGYGYT	.	TRBV6-4	TRBJ1-2	.
ASSTAGTAIGQY	.	TRBV19	TRBJ2-7	.
ASSPVSGLSYEQY	.	TRBV18	TRBJ2-7	.
ASSLAYADTQY	.	TRBV6-5	TRBJ2-3	.
ASSYSEATNDGYT	.	TRBV6-6	TRBJ1-2	.